This TCR beta chain was retrieved from a study of T cell repertoires in cytomegalovirus infection. Study background: Selected CMV epitopes included recently identified HLA-C-restricted ones as well as well-studied HLA-B-restricted ones. An indication of both CMV infection and matching HLA type came from public TCR beta signatures.

TCRdb processed the reads anew with MiXCR; each CDR3 protein has one entry. The sample contains fewer than 1,000,000 distinct CDR3 sequences, less than 40% of which appear only once. This clonotype was seen repeatedly, ten times or more. Its target is unknown. Study-wide findings and caveats: There were carriers of CMV plus the relevant HLA, and cumulative public TCR beta family frequency identified them. HLA-C-restricted CMV clonotypes gave the most frequent clonotype in two of eight donors.

The sample in question was cultured CD8+ T cells from PBMCs, obtained from culture after CMV antigen stimulation. The receptor's source is a human donor in good health (CMV status not recorded). Some clones in this sample may be carry-over from other donors' samples.

CDR3 region: CASSLTRTEAFF. In DNA, the CDR3 is TGTGCCAGCAGTTTGACACGGACTGAAGCTTTCTTT. This chain links TRBV12-3 or TRBV12-4 with TRBJ1-1; D remains ambiguous. CDR3 length: 12 residues. Trimming left V 3 bases short and J 5 bases short, with 7 bases between.